The source of this T cell receptor (beta chain) is a study of T cell repertoires in cytomegalovirus infection. There are a few counts of this clonotype. Its target is not known. Each CDR3 protein gets one entry after TCRdb re-called the reads with MiXCR. The sample lists about 47,000 distinct CDR3 sequences, about 19% seen once, with around four fifths in the top ten. Looked up from germline, CDR1 is LGHNT and CDR2 is FRNRAP. V lost 3 bases to trimming and J lost 9 bases; unmatched junction nucleotides: 7. The CDR3 consists of 14 residues. Sequences were derived from CD8+ T cells from cultured PBMCs, sampled from culture after CMV antigen stimulation. The receptor comes from a human donor in good health (CMV status not recorded). Some clones in this sample may be carry-over from other donors' samples. V gene TRBV12-5 combines with J gene TRBJ2-1; TRBD1 matches 8 bases. In DNA form, the CDR3 reads TGTGCTAGTGGTTTTCAGGGGGCGCAGCTTGAGCAGTTCTTC. As protein: CASGFQGAQLEQFF.